The clone carrying this TCR beta chain turned up a few times. This sample is part of a study of blood T cells in healthy people across ages. Whole-study context: Capture by template switching was about one barcoded beta molecule per two T cells.

A second 7 to 11 cycle PCR used barcoded and J-beta primers. TCRdb re-called the 5' RACE reads with MiXCR, one entry per CDR3 protein. In the table there are 980,000 or so distinct CDR3 sequences, about 44% of which are singletons. Sequencing used blood. This TCR was sampled from a man younger than 40 in good health.

DNA for the CDR3: TGTGCCAGCAGCTTAGTCGGGGGGCGGTCCTACGAGCAGTACTTC. This gives the protein CASSLVGGRSYEQYF. This chain uses TRBV7-9 with TRBJ2-7; D may be TRBD2 (7 bases). CDR3 length: 15 residues. Germline loops: CDR1 SEHNR, CDR2 FQNEAQ (reference sequence). With 1 base removed from V and 1 base from J, the gap between germline ends came to 11 bases.